This TCR beta chain emerged from a study of Ad26.COV2.S vaccination and SARS-CoV-2 variants. Libraries were prepared by immunoSEQ multiplex PCR; TCRdb keeps only in-frame clonotypes and omits some of them. The sample includes more than 300,000 clones, more than 70% seen only once; the top ten take around 2%. The sample's treatment: 15 to 20 received Ad26.COV2.S at low or high dose, single or two shots; 5 received placebo; per-sample allocation not given. The samples date from day 63 after the first vaccine or placebo injection. The CDR3 is 17 amino acids. In germline, CDR1 is SGHAT, CDR2 FQNNGV. V lost 1 base to trimming and J lost 2 bases; unmatched junction nucleotides: 7.

This TCR came from a person between 18 and 59 years old who received the Ad26.COV2.S COVID-19 vaccine or a placebo. Sequenced here: peripheral blood, sampled in a trial of Ad26.COV2.S vaccine versus placebo. This chain uses TRBV11-2 with TRBJ1-5, with 8 bases identical to TRBD1. The CDR3 DNA follows: TGTGCCAGCAGCTTAGGCGCAGGGGGCGCGGGCAATCAGCCCCAGCATTTT. This codes for CASSLGAGGAGNQPQHF.